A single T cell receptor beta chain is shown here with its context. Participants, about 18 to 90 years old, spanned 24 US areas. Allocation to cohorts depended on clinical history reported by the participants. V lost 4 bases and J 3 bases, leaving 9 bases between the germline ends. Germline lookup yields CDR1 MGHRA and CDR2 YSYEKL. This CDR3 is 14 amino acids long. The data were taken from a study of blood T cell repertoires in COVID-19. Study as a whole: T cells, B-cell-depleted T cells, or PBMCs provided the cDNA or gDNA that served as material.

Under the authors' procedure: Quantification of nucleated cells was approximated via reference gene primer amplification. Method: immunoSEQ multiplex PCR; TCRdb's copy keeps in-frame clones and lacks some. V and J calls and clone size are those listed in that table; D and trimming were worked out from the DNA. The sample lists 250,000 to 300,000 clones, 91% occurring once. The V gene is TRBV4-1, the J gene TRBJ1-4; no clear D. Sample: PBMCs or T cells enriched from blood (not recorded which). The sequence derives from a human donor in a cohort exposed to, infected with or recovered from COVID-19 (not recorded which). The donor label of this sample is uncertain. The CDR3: CASSRTLANEKLFF. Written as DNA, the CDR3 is TGCGCCAGCAGCCGAACTTTGGCTAATGAAAAACTGTTTTTT.